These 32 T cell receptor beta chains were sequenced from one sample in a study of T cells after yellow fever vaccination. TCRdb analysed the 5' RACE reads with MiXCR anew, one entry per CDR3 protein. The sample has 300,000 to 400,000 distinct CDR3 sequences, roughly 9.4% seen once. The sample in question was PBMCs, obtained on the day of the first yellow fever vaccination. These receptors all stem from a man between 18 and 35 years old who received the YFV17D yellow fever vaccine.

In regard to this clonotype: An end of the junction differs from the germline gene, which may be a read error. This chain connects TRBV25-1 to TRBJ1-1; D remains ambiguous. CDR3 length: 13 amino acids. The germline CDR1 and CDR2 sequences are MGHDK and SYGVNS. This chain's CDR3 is CASRSTSNSEAFF. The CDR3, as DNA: TGTGCCAGCAGGAGCACATCGAACTCTGAAGCTTTCTTT.

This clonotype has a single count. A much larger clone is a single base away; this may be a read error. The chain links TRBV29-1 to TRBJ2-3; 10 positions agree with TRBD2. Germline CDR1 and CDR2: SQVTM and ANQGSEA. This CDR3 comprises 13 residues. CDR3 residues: CSLAGARGDTRYF. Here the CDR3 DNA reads TGCAGCCTAGCGGGAGCTCGCGGGGATACGCGGTATTTT.

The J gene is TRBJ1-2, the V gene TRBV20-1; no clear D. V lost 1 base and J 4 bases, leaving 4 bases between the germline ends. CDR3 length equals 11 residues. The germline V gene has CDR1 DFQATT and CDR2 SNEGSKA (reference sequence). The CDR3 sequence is CSARGSYGYTF. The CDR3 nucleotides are TGCAGTGCTAGAGGCAGCTATGGCTACACCTTC.

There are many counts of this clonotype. As DNA, the CDR3 is TGCGCCAGCAGCCAAGACACAGGGCCGCAGTATTTT. Translating it yields CASSQDTGPQYF. The chain couples TRBV4-3 to TRBJ2-3; a weak D match, TRBD1 (6 bases). V dropped 0 bases and J dropped 10 bases, with 8 bases sitting between them. From germline, CDR1 is LGHNA and CDR2 YSLEER. The CDR3 sequence is 12 residues long.

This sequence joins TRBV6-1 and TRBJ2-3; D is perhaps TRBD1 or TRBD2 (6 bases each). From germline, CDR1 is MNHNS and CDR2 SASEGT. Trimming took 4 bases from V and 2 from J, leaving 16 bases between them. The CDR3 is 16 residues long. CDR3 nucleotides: TGTGCCAGCAGTGCCAATCCGGGGGCACTCACAGATACGCAGTATTTT. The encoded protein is CASSANPGALTDTQYF.

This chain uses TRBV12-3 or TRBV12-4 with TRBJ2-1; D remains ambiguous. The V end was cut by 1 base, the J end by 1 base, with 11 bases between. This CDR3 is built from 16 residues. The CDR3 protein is CASSLGLLVSYNEQFF. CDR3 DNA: TGTGCCAGCAGTTTAGGACTTCTGGTATCCTACAATGAGCAGTTCTTC.

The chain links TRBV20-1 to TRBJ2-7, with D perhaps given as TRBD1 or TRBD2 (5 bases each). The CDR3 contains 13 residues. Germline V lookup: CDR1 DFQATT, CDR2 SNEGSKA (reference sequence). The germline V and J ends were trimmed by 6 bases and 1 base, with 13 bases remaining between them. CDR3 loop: CSASGTRSYEQYF. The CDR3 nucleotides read TGCAGTGCCTCCGGGACCAGATCCTACGAGCAGTACTTC.

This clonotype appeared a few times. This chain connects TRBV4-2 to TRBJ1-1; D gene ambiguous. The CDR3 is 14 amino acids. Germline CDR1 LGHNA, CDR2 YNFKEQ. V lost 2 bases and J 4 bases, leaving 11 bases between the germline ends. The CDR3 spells CASSQPNGRTEAFF. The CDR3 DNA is TGTGCCAGCAGCCAACCCAACGGCCGCACTGAAGCTTTCTTT.

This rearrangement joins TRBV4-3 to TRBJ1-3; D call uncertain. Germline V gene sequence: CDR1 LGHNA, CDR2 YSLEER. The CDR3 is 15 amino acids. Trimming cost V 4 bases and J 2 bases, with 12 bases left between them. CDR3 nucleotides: TGCGCCAGCAGCCTGATAACCGGGGCTGGAAACACCATATATTTT. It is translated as CASSLITGAGNTIYF.

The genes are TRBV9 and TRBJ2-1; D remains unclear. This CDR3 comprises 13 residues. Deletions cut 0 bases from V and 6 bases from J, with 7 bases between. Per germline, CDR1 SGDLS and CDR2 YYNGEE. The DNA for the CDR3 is TGTGCCAGCAGCGTAGCTCCCTCCAATGAGCAGTTCTTC. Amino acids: CASSVAPSNEQFF.

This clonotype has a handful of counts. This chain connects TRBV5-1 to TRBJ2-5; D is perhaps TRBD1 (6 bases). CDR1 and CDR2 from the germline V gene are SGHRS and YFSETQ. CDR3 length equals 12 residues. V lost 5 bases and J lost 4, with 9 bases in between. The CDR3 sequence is CASREDRETQYF. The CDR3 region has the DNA TGCGCCAGCAGGGAGGACAGAGAGACCCAGTACTTC.

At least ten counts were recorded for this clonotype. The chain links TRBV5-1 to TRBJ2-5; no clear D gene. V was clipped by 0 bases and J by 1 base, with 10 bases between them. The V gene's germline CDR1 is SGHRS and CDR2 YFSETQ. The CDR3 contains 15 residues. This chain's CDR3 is CASSLGSGGQETQYF. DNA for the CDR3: TGCGCCAGCAGCTTGGGGTCGGGTGGCCAAGAGACCCAGTACTTC.

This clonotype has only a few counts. The CDR3: CASSLVQGGNEQFF. CDR3 DNA sequence: TGCGCCAGCAGCTTGGTTCAGGGGGGCAATGAGCAGTTCTTC. This rearrangement joins TRBV5-1 to TRBJ2-1; TRBD1 might be the D (7 bases). CDR3 length: 14 residues. Deletions cut 0 bases from V and 6 bases from J, with 10 bases between. Germline CDR1 reads SGHRS; CDR2 reads YFSETQ. The full variable domain, with the rest looked up from reference TRBV5-1 and TRBJ2-1, is KAGVTQTPRYLIKTRGQQVTLSCSPISGHRSVSWYQQTPGQGLQFLFEYFSETQRNKGNFPGRFSGRQFSNSRSEMNVSTLELGDSALYLCASSLVQGGNEQFFGPGTRLTVL.

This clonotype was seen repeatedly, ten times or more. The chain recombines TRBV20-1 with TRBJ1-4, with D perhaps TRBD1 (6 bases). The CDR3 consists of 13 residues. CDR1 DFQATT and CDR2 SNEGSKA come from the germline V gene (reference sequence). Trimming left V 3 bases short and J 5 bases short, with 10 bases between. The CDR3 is CSASQGSNEKLFF. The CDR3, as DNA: TGCAGTGCTAGTCAGGGGTCCAATGAAAAACTGTTTTTT.

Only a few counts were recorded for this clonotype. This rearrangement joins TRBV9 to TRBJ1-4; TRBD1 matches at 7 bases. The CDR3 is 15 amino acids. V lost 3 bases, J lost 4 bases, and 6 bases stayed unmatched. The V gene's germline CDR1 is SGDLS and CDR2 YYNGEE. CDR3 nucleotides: TGTGCCAGCAGCGCGAGGGACAGTTTTAATGAAAAACTGTTTTTT. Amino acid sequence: CASSARDSFNEKLFF.

This CDR3 reads CASSTDSGNTIYF. CDR3 nucleotide sequence: TGTGCCAGCAGCACGGACAGCGGAAACACCATATATTTT. V usage is TRBV7-2 and J usage is TRBJ1-3; D is perhaps TRBD1 (6 bases). There are 13 residues in the CDR3. The germline V and J ends were trimmed by 5 bases and 4 bases, with 9 bases remaining between them. Germline CDR1 SGHTA, CDR2 FQGNSA. Full variable domain (rest looked up from reference TRBV7-2 and TRBJ1-3): GAGVSQSPSNKVTEKGKDVELRCDPISGHTALYWYRQSLGQGLEFLIYFQGNSAPDKSGLPSDRFSAERTGGSVSTLTIQRTQQEDSAVYLCASSTDSGNTIYFGEGSWLTVV.

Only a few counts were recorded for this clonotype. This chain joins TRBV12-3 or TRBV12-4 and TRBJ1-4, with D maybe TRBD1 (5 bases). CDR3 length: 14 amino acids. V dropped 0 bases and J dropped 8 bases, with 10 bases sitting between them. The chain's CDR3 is CASSLALRGEKLFF. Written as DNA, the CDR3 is TGTGCCAGCAGTTTAGCGCTAAGGGGCGAAAAACTGTTTTTT.

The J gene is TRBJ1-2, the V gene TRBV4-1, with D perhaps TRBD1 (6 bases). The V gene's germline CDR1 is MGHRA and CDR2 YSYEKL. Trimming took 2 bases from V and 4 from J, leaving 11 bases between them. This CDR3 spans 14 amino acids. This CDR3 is CASSQNRDGYGYTF. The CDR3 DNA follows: TGCGCCAGCAGCCAAAACAGGGATGGCTATGGCTACACCTTC.

The chain's CDR3 is CASSPRRGAQETQYF. The CDR3 DNA follows: TGTGCCAGCAGCCCAAGGAGGGGGGCACAAGAGACCCAGTACTTC. This rearrangement joins TRBV7-3 to TRBJ2-5, with D perhaps given as TRBD1 or TRBD2 (6 bases each). CDR3 length equals 15 residues. CDR1 is SGHTA and CDR2 is FQGTGA in the germline V gene. V lost 5 bases and J 2 bases, leaving 15 bases between the germline ends.

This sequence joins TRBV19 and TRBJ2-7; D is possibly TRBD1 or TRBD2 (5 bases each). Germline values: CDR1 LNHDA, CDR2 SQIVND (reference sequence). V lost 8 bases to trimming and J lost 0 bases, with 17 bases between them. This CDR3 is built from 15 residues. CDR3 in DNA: TGTGCCAGTGGGGGACCCTCATCCCGCTCCTACGAGCAGTACGTC. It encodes CASGGPSSRSYEQYV.

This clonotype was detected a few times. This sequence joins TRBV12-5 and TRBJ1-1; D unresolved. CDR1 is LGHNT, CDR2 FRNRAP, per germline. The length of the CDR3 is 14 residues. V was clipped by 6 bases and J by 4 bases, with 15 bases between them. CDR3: CASGIIGNGTEAFF. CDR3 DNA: TGTGCTAGTGGCATAATAGGGAACGGCACTGAAGCTTTCTTT.

CDR3 in amino acids: CASSQLGTGLAFF. CDR3 nucleotide sequence: TGCGCCAGCAGTCAACTCGGCACAGGGTTAGCTTTCTTT. J is TRBJ1-1 and V is TRBV4-1, with D possibly being TRBD1 (6 bases). V was pared by 6 bases and J by 10 bases, with 18 bases between. This CDR3 has 13 amino acids. Germline V gene lookup returns CDR1 MGHRA and CDR2 YSYEKL.

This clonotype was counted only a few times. The CDR3 loop is CASSDIAEAFF. In nucleotides, the CDR3 is TGTGCCAGCAGTGATATCGCTGAAGCTTTCTTT. The V and J genes are TRBV2 and TRBJ1-1; D is ambiguous. Germline CDR1 and CDR2: SNHLY and FYNNEI. CDR3 length: 11 residues. Trimming stripped 3 bases from V and 6 bases from J, with 5 bases between.

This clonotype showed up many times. The CDR3 DNA follows: TGCGCCAGCAGCTTGGGTCAGGGGAAGGGTGAAGCTTTCTTT. Encoded protein: CASSLGQGKGEAFF. The gene calls are TRBV5-1 and TRBJ1-1; weak D call: TRBD1 (6 bases). Germline V gene lookup returns CDR1 SGHRS and CDR2 YFSETQ. V shed 0 bases and J shed 7 bases, with 13 bases lying between them. This CDR3 region has 14 residues. The whole variable domain, remainder taken from reference TRBV5-1 and TRBJ1-1, is KAGVTQTPRYLIKTRGQQVTLSCSPISGHRSVSWYQQTPGQGLQFLFEYFSETQRNKGNFPGRFSGRQFSNSRSEMNVSTLELGDSALYLCASSLGQGKGEAFFGQGTRLTVV.

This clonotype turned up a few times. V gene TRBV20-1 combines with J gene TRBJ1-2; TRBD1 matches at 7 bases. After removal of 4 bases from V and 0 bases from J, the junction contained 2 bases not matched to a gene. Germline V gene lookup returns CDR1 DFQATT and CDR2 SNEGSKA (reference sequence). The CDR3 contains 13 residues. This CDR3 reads CSATGGSNYGYTF. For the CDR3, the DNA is TGCAGTGCTACAGGGGGATCTAACTATGGCTACACCTTC.

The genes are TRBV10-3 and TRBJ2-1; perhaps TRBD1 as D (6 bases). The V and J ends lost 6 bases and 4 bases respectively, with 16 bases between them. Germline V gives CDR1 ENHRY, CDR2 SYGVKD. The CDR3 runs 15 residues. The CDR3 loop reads CAISPTGQAYNEQFF. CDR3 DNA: TGTGCCATCAGCCCCACGGGACAAGCTTACAATGAGCAGTTCTTC.

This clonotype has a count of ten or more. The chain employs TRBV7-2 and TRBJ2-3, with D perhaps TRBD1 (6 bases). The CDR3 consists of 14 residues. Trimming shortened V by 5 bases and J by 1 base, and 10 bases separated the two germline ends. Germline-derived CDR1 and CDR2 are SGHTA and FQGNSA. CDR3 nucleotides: TGTGCCAGCAGCCCCGGACAGCGCACAGATACGCAGTATTTT. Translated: CASSPGQRTDTQYF.

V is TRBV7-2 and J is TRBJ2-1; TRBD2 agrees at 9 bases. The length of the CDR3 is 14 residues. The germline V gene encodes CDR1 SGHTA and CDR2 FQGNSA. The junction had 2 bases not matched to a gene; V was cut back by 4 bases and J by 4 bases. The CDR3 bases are TGTGCCAGCAGCTCTAGCGGGGTTTACAATGAGCAGTTCTTC. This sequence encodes CASSSSGVYNEQFF.

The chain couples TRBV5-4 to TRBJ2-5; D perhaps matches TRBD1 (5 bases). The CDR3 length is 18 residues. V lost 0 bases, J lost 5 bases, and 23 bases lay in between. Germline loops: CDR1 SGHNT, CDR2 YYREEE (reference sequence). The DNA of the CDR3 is TGTGCCAGCAGCTTGGCGTTAGGCAGGGTTCGTTTCCCGGAGACCCAGTACTTC. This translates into CASSLALGRVRFPETQYF. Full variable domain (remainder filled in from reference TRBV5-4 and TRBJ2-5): ETGVTQSPTHLIKTRGQQVTLRCSSQSGHNTVSWYQQALGQGPQFIFQYYREEENGRGNFPPRFSGLQFPNYSSELNVNALELDDSALYLCASSLALGRVRFPETQYFGPGTRLLVL.

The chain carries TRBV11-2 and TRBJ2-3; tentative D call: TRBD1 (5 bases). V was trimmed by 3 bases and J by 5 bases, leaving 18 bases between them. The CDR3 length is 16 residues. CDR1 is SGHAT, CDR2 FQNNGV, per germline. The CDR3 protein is CASSFRQGATLDTQYF. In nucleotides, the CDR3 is TGTGCCAGCAGCTTCAGGCAGGGTGCGACCTTAGATACGCAGTATTTT.

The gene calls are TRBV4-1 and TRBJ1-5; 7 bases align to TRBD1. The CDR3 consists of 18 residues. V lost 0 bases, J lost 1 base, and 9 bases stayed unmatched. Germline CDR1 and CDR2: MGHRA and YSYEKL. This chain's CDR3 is CASSQEGWGQSSNQPQHF. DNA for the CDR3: TGCGCCAGCAGCCAAGAGGGTTGGGGACAGTCCAGCAATCAGCCCCAGCATTTT.

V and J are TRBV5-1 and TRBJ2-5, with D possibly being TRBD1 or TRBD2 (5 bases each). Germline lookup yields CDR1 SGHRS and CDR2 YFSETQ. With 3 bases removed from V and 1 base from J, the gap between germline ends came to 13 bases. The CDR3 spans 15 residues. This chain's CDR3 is CASSSDGGRQETQYF. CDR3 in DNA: TGCGCCAGCAGCTCGGATGGGGGTCGCCAAGAGACCCAGTACTTC.